This T cell receptor beta chain was identified during a study of human T cells and chemical hapten exposure. Study overall: From small differences in pooled library volume came most of the variation in per-sample TCR yields.

As to time point: patch test 1, 2 weeks after DPC sensitization. Treatment of the sample: therapeutic diphenylcyclopropenone sensitization with weekly scalp DPC. This clonotype was seen a handful of times. The length of the CDR3 is 11 residues. Germline CDR1 and CDR2: SGHRS and YFSETQ. With 0 bases removed from V and 11 bases from J, the gap between germline ends came to 8 bases. TCRdb re-called the RACE reads through MiXCR, storing one row per CDR3 protein. The table shows 300,000 to 350,000 distinct CDR3 sequences, with roughly 6.9% occurring only once. The sample consisted of whole blood, taken in connection with sensitization to the hapten diphenylcyclopropenone (DPC). This chain joins TRBV5-1 and TRBJ1-1; D ambiguous. This sequence originates from a woman aged 18-30 years with alopecia areata. Some clones in this sample may be carry-over from other donors' samples. DNA for the CDR3: TGCGCCAGCAGCTTGGGCGGAGACGCTTTCTTT. It yields the protein CASSLGGDAFF.